This T cell receptor beta chain appears in the sequencing data of a study of T cells in Graves' hyperthyroidism and ophthalmopathy. Study-wide points: Stable hyperthyroidism and ophthalmopathy were separated using 13 V-J signatures.

Regions amplified from RNA transcripts were the TCR beta CDR3 regions. An initial round of RT-PCR targeting the TCR CDR3 relied on the HTBI primer set. TCRdb passed the multiplex PCR reads through MiXCR, listing each CDR3 protein once. This table holds about 200,000 distinct CDR3 sequences, less than 20% found once. Per the germline V gene, CDR1 is GTSNPN and CDR2 is SVGIG (reference sequence). Trimming left V 0 bases short and J 3 bases short, with 2 bases between. The CDR3 is made up of 11 amino acids. The sample holds many counts of this clonotype. Its target is not known. The clonotype comes from a woman between 45 and 60 years old with Graves' hyperthyroidism. The chain has TRBV30 and TRBJ2-5, with no clear D. Source material: blood. The CDR3 region has the DNA TGTGCCTGGAGTGTAAAAGAGACCCAGTACTTC. Its protein is CAWSVKETQYF.